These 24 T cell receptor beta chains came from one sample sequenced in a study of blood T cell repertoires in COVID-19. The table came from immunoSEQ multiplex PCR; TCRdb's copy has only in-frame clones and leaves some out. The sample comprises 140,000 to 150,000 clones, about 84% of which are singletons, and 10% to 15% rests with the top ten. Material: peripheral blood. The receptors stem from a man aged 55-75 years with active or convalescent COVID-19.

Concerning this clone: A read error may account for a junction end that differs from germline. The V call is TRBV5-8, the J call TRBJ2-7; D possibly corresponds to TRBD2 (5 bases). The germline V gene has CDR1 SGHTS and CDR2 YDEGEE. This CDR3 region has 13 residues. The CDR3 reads CAGSFAGSYEQYF. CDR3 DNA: TGTGCCGGCAGCTTTGCGGGCTCCTACGAGCAGTACTTC.

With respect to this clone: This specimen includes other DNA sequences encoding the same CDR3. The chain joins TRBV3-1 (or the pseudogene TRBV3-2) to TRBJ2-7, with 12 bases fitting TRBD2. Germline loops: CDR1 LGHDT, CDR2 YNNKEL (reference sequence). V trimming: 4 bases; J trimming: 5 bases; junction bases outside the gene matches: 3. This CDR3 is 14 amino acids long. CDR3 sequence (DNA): TGTGCCAGCAGCCCCGGACTAGCGGGAAACGAGCAGTACTTC. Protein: CASSPGLAGNEQYF.

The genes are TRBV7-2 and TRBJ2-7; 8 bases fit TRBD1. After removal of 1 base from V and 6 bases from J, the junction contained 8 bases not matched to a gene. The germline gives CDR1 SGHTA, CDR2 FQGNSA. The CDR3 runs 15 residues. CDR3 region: CASSLEARGLGEQYF. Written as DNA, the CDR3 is TGTGCCAGCAGCTTAGAGGCCAGGGGGCTCGGCGAGCAGTACTTC.

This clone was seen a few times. This CDR3 is CASKQGYYEQYF. Written as DNA, the CDR3 is TGTGCCAGCAAACAGGGGTACTACGAGCAGTACTTC. The chain combines TRBV28 with TRBJ2-7; 7 nucleotides agree with TRBD1. Per germline, CDR1 MDHEN and CDR2 SYDVKM. The trim removed 7 bases at V and 3 bases at J, leaving 3 bases unmatched. The CDR3 extends over 12 amino acids.

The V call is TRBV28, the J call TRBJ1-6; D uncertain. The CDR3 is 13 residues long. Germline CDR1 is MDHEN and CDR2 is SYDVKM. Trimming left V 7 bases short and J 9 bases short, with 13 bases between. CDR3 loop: CASTPGVGSPLHF. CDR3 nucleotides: TGTGCCAGCACCCCCGGGGTTGGTTCACCCCTCCACTTT.

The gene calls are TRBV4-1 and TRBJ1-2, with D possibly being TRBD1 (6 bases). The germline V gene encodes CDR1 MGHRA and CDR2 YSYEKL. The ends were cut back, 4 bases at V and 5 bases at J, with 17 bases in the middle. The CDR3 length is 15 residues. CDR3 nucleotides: TGCGCCAGCAGCCTCAGCAGGGACACCCAATATGGCTACACCTTC. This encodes CASSLSRDTQYGYTF.

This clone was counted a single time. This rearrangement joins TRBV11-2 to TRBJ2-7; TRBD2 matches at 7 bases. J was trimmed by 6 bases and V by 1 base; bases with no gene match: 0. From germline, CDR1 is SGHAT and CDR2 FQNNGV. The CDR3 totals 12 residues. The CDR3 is CASSLGGGEQYF. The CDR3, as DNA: TGTGCCAGCAGCTTAGGCGGGGGCGAGCAGTACTTC.

The CDR3 region has the DNA TGTGCCAGCTCACCAGGGACATTCTACCCTGAAGCTTTCTTT. Translating gives CASSPGTFYPEAFF. This chain links TRBV18 with TRBJ1-1; possible D gene TRBD1, 6 bases. The V gene lost 2 bases and the J gene lost 6 bases, with 13 bases spanning the gap. This CDR3 is built from 14 residues. Germline-derived CDR1 and CDR2 are KGHSH and LQKENI.

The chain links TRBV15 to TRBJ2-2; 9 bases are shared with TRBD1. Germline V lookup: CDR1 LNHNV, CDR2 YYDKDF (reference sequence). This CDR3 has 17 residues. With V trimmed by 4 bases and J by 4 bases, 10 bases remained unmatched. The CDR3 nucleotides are TGTGCCACCAGCAACCACAGGGGGCTGGGAAGCACCGGGGAGCTGTTTTTT. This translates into CATSNHRGLGSTGELFF.

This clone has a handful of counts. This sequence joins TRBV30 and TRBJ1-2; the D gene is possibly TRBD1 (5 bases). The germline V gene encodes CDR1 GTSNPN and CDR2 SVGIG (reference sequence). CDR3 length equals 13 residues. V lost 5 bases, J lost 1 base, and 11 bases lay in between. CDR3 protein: CAWGGLLNYGYTF. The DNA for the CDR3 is TGTGCCTGGGGGGGACTGCTTAACTATGGCTACACCTTC. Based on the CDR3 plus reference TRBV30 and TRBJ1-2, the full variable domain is SQTIHQWPATLVQPVGSPLSLECTVEGTSNPNLYWYRQAAGRGLQLLFYSVGIGQISSEVPQNLSASRPQDRQFILSSKKLLLSDSGFYLCAWGGLLNYGYTFGSGTRLTVV.

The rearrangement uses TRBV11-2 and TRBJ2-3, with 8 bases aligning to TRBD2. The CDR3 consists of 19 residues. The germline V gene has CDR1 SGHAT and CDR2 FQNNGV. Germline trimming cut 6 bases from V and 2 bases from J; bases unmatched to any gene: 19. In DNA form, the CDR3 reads TGTGCCAGCAGTGTGGGCCCGTTACGCGGGACTAGAGCCACAGATACGCAGTATTTT. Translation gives CASSVGPLRGTRATDTQYF.

The CDR3 region has the DNA TGTGCCAGTAGTATCCAGGGCCAAGAGACCCAGTACTTC. This encodes CASSIQGQETQYF. The gene calls are TRBV19 and TRBJ2-5; maybe TRBD1 (5 bases). From germline, CDR1 is LNHDA and CDR2 SQIVND (reference sequence). This CDR3 has 13 residues. Between the trimmed V and J ends, which lost 3 bases and 1 base, there was a span of 6 bases.

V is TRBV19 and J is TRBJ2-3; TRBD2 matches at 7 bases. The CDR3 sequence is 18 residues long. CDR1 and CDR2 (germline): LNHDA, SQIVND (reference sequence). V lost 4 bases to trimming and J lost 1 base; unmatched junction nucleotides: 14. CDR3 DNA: TGTGCCAGTAGTAAAACGCCCCGGCTAGCGGACCGCACAGATACGCAGTATTTT. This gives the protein CASSKTPRLADRTDTQYF.

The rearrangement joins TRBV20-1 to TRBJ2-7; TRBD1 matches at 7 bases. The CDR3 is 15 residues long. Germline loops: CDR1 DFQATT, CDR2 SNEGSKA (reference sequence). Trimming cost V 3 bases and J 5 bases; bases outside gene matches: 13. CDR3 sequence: CSASAQGVGSNEQYF. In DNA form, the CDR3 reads TGCAGTGCTAGTGCCCAGGGGGTAGGGTCAAACGAGCAGTACTTC.

The CDR3 protein is CASSDGLVSTDTQYF. In DNA, the CDR3 is TGTGCCAGCAGTGATGGACTAGTTTCTACAGATACGCAGTATTTT. The chain couples TRBV6-1 to TRBJ2-3; 7 bases align to TRBD2. CDR1 is MNHNS and CDR2 is SASEGT in the germline V gene. This CDR3 contains 15 residues. After removal of 3 bases from V and 3 bases from J, the junction contained 6 bases not matched to a gene.

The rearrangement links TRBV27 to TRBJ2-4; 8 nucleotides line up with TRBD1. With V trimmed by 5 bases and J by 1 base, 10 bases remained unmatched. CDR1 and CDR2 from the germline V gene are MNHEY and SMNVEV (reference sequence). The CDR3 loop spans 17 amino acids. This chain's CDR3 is CASSQTRQGWAKNIQYF. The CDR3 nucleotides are TGTGCCAGCAGTCAGACCCGACAGGGGTGGGCCAAAAACATTCAGTACTTC.

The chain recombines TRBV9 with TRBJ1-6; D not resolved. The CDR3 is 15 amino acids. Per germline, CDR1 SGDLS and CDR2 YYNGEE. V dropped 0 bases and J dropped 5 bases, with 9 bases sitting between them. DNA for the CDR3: TGTGCCAGCAGCGTAGACCCAGGTGATAATTCACCCCTCCACTTT. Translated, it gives CASSVDPGDNSPLHF.

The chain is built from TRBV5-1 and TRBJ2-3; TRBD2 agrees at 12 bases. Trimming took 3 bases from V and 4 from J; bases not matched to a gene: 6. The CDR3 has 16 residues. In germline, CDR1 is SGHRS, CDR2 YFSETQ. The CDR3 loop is CASSSLTSGSADTQYF. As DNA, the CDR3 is TGCGCCAGCAGCTCCCTGACTAGCGGGAGCGCAGATACGCAGTATTTT.

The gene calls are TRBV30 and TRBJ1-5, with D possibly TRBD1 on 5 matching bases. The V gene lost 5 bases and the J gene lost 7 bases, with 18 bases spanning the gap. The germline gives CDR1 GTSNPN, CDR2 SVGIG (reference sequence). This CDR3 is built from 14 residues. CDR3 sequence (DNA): TGTGCCTGGGGTCTAGGGCAGGGAGGGCAGCCCCAGCATTTT. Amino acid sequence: CAWGLGQGGQPQHF.

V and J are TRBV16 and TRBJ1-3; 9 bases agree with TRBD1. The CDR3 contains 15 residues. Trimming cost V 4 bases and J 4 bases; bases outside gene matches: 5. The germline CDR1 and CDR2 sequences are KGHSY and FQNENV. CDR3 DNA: TGTGCCAGCAGCCGGGACAGGGTGCAAGGAAACACCATATATTTT. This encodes CASSRDRVQGNTIYF.

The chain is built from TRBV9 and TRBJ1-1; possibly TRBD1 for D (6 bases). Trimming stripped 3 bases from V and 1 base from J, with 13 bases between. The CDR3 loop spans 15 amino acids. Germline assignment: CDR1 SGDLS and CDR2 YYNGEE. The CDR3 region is CASSARTVGNTEAFF. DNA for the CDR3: TGTGCCAGCAGCGCCAGGACAGTAGGGAACACTGAAGCTTTCTTT.

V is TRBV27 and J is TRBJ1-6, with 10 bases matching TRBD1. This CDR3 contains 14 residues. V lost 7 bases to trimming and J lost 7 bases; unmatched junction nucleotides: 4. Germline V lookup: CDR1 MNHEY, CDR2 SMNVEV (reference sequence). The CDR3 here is CASTRTGGNSPLHF. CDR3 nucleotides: TGTGCCAGCACCCGGACAGGGGGAAATTCACCCCTCCACTTT.

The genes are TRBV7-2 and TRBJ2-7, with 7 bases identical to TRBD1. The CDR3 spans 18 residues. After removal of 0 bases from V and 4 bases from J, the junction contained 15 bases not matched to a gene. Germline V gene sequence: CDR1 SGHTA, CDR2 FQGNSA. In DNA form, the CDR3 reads TGTGCCAGCAGCTTAGCCCCCCTGGACAGGCCTGTGGGTTACGAGCAGTACTTC. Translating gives CASSLAPLDRPVGYEQYF. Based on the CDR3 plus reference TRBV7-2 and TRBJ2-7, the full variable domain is GAGVSQSPSNKVTEKGKDVELRCDPISGHTALYWYRQSLGQGLEFLIYFQGNSAPDKSGLPSDRFSAERTGGSVSTLTIQRTQQEDSAVYLCASSLAPLDRPVGYEQYFGPGTRLTVT.

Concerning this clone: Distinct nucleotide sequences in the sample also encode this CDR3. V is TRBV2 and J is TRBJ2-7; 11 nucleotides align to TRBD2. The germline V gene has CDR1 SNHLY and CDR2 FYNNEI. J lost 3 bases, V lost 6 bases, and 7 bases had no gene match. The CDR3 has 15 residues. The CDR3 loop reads CASSGPSGGNYEQYF. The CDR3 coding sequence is TGTGCCAGCAGCGGGCCTAGCGGGGGGAACTACGAGCAGTACTTC.